Described below is a single T cell receptor (beta chain) sequence and its context. The sample comes from a study of blood T cell repertoires in COVID-19. Measured with immunoSEQ multiplex PCR; TCRdb has only the in-frame clones, and not every one. Among more than 200,000 clones listed, approximately 79% were seen once. This CDR3 is built from 15 residues. Germline CDR1 LGHDT, CDR2 YNNKEL (reference sequence). Germline trimming cut 6 bases from V and 4 bases from J; bases unmatched to any gene: 7. V is TRBV3-1 (or the pseudogene TRBV3-2) and J is TRBJ2-3, with 10 bases that match TRBD1. The TCR originated in a woman older than 75 with active or convalescent COVID-19. The source material was peripheral blood. CDR3 sequence: CASSLPGQGSDTQYF. In nucleotides, the CDR3 is TGTGCCAGCAGTTTACCGGGACAGGGGTCAGATACGCAGTATTTT.